The clone carrying this T cell receptor (beta chain) turned up a few times. The sample comes from a study of CD8 T cells in ankylosing spondylitis. Germline V gene lookup returns CDR1 LNHDA and CDR2 SQIVND (reference sequence). V dropped 7 bases and J dropped 1 base, with 10 bases sitting between them. This CDR3 is 13 amino acids long. Libraries of TCR beta came from quantitative 5'-RACE with molecular barcodes. MiXCR, run by TCRdb on the 5' RACE reads, gives a single entry per CDR3 protein. Among some 39,000 distinct CDR3 sequences listed, around an eighth were seen once. J is TRBJ1-1 and V is TRBV19; the D is unclear. Sequencing input: synovial fluid, either unsorted or a sorted T cell fraction (not recorded which). This receptor was obtained from a male donor with ankylosing spondylitis. Here the CDR3 reads CASKEHPNTEAFF. The CDR3 region has the DNA TGTGCCAGTAAAGAACATCCGAACACTGAAGCTTTCTTT.